This TCR beta chain comes out of a study of blood T cell repertoires in COVID-19. Study at large: Samples representing acute and convalescent COVID-19 were sourced from the United States, Italy and Spain.

The germline gives CDR1 SNHLY, CDR2 FYNNEI. Trimming left V 9 bases short and J 8 bases short, with 11 bases between. The CDR3 is 11 residues long. Profiled with immunoSEQ multiplex PCR; TCRdb holds only in-frame clones, not every one. The table includes 200,000 to 250,000 clones, around 90% detected once. Sequencing input: peripheral blood. The chain carries TRBV2 and TRBJ1-5, with TRBD1 as a possible D gene (5 bases). This TCR was recovered from a man aged 60 to 75 who had recovered from COVID-19. The CDR3 DNA is TGTGCCAGTCGAGGAGGGGAGCCCCAGCATTTT. It translates to CASRGGEPQHF.